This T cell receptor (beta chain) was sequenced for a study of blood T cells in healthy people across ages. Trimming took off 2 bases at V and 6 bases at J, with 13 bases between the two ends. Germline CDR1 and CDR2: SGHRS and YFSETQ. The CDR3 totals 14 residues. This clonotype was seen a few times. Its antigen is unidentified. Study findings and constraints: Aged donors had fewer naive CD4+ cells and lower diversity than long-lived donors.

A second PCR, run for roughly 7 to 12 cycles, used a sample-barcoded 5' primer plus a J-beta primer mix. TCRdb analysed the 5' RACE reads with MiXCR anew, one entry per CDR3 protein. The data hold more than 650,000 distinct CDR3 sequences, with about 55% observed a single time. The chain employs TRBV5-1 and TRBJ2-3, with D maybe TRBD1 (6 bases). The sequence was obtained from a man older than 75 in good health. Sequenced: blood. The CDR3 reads CASSFSPGEDTQYF. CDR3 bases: TGCGCCAGCAGCTTTAGCCCAGGGGAGGATACGCAGTATTTT.